The clone carrying this TCR beta chain was picked up one time. Its antigen is as yet unknown. TCR beta CDR3 amplification used RNA transcripts. First-round RT-PCR with HTBI primers preceded a second-round multiplex PCR. TCRdb processed the multiplex PCR reads anew with MiXCR; each CDR3 protein has one entry. The top ten hold over 8.5% of the sample, which has around 1.1 million distinct CDR3 sequences, 35% to 45% seen once. This specimen belongs to a study of Graves' ophthalmopathy and Graves' hyperthyroidism. Whole-study results and caveats: A 13-signature model separated ophthalmopathy from stable hyperthyroidism, about 90% sensitivity, approximately 84% specificity.

Enrollment excluded any patients with other autoimmune diseases, uncontrolled infections, pregnancy or lactation. V was shortened by 7 bases and J by 1 base, with 14 bases between the two germline ends. In germline, CDR1 is SQVTM, CDR2 ANQGSEA. CDR3 size: 13 residues. The chain recombines TRBV29-1 with TRBJ2-7; D perhaps matches TRBD2 (6 bases). This sequence was found in an adult man with Graves' hyperthyroidism. Sequencing was done on a sample of peripheral blood or thyroid tissue (not recorded which). CDR3 DNA: TGCAGCGCATTTGCCGGGACTTCCTACGAGCAGTACTTC. Its translation: CSAFAGTSYEQYF.